This T cell receptor (beta chain) was sequenced in a study of cytomegalovirus exposure and HLA in healthy donors. Overall study results and limits: Exclusion as indistinguishable affected some V segments, including TRBV6-2 and TRBV6-3. Across donors, sequencing depth was assumed by presence/absence analyses to be roughly uniform.

This CDR3 contains 13 residues. V lost 6 bases and J lost 7, with 16 bases in between. Germline lookup yields CDR1 SGHRS and CDR2 YFSETQ. Concerning this clone: What it binds is not known.

PCR involved 60 Vbeta and 13 Jbeta primers. TCRdb keeps only in-frame clones here, not all; method: immunoSEQ multiplex PCR. The repertoire has some 150,000 clones, about 78% of them found once; the top ten carry roughly 2.8%. The rearrangement links TRBV5-1 to TRBJ1-1, with D perhaps matching TRBD1 (5 bases). The clonotype was recovered from a male donor in good health and CMV-seronegative. Sequencing input: PBMCs. The CDR3, as DNA: TGCGCCAGCACCCTCGGGGGGGGGTATGAAGCTTTCTTT. It encodes CASTLGGGYEAFF.